This TCR beta chain was sequenced during a study of technical replicates of blood from a few donors (dated by TCRdb to between 2016 and 2019). The library was prepared using the immunoSEQ multiplex PCR assay. What TCRdb holds here is the immuneACCESS table cut down to in-frame rearrangements. Part of the clones is not present; checked against another copy, under half of the missing clones reflect an unresolved V gene, and the others are unexplained. The sample includes tens of thousands of clones, with 95% to 98% observed a single time. Clones ranked in the top ten supply around 0.16% of the sample. This clone was detected once. What this receptor recognizes is not known. No base quality values were provided; no much bigger clone lies one nucleotide off. Via the germline V gene, CDR1 is MNHEY and CDR2 SVGAGI. Deletion took 8 bases off V and 0 bases off J, with a span of 10 bases between the germline ends. The CDR3, cysteine through phenylalanine, is 14 amino acids long. This entry keeps only the CDR3 DNA: 42 bases, framed from base 1.

The chain was built from TRBV6-5 and TRBJ2-2; the D gene assignment is ambiguous. The sequenced sample was T cells isolated from PBMCs. The TCR comes from a human donor in good health. The nucleotide sequence reads TGTGCCAGCCGATTGGCGGCGAACACCGGGGAGCTGTTTTTT. This yields the protein CASRLAANTGELFF.